The rows below give T cell receptor beta chains drawn from one sample of a study of blood T cells in healthy people across ages. TCRdb called the 5' RACE reads again in MiXCR, with one record for every CDR3 protein. This table has hundreds of thousands of distinct CDR3 sequences, approximately 49% appearing once. What was sequenced was blood. The receptors originated from a woman aged 55-75 years in good health. Both conserved end residues are part of each CDR3. Each record gives: D gene, V gene, J gene, clone size, CDR3 DNA, CDR3 protein. D genes are given only for firm matches. Only part of the rows carry a size: once, few, many, or a class if the clone is expanded.

.	TRBV6-5	TRBJ1-2	.	TGTGCCAGCAGTTACCGCCCAGAAGGCACACTGTATGGCTACACCTTC	CASSYRPEGTLYGYTF
.	TRBV6-2/TRBV6-3	TRBJ2-1	once	TGTGCCAGCAGTTACTCCCCAGCGGGCCCTACCAATGAGCAGTTCTTC	CASSYSPAGPTNEQFF
TRBD2	TRBV13	TRBJ2-7	.	TGTGCCAGCAGCCCCTACGGGCTAGCGGGAGACGAGCAGTACTTC	CASSPYGLAGDEQYF
.	TRBV4-3	TRBJ2-3	few	TGCGCCAGCAGCAATTGGGGTGGGACAGATACGCAGTATTTT	CASSNWGGTDTQYF
.	TRBV20-1	TRBJ2-1	.	TGCAGTGCTCCCAGCCAGGTGGGCCGCTACAATGAGCAGTTCTTC	CSAPSQVGRYNEQFF
.	TRBV3-1	TRBJ2-1	few	TGTGCCAGCAGCCAAGCATCTCGGGACAACAATGAGCAGTTCTTC	CASSQASRDNNEQFF
.	TRBV29-1	TRBJ1-1	.	TGCAGCGTTGAAAGCCGGGGGCCAGGAGAAGCTTTCTTT	CSVESRGPGEAFF
.	TRBV7-2	TRBJ2-5	few	TGTGCCAGCAGCTTATTTAGCACCGGACAAGAGACCCAGTACTTC	CASSLFSTGQETQYF
TRBD1	TRBV5-1	TRBJ1-2	.	TGCGCCAGCAGCTTGGACGACAGGGGGAACTATGGCTACACCTTC	CASSLDDRGNYGYTF
.	TRBV20-1	TRBJ2-3	.	TGCAGTGCTGCCCGGGACGGGGACACAGATACGCAGTATTTT	CSAARDGDTDTQYF
.	TRBV20-1	TRBJ2-1	few	TGCAGTGCTAGAGGAACACGGGTCAATGAGCAGTTCTTC	CSARGTRVNEQFF
.	TRBV28	TRBJ2-7	.	TGTGCCAGCAGTCCCCAGACACGACGATGGGCTAACGAGCAGTACTTC	CASSPQTRRWANEQYF
.	TRBV20-1	TRBJ2-7	few	TGCAGTGCAGGCCCGTTCGGGTACGAGCAGTACTTC	CSAGPFGYEQYF
.	TRBV10-3	TRBJ2-7	few	TGTGCCATCAGTGACCAAGGGGGATCCTACGAGCAGTACTTC	CAISDQGGSYEQYF
.	TRBV7-9	TRBJ2-1	.	TGTGCCAGCAGCTTTACAGGTGGTTCGGGCAATGAGCAGTTCTTC	CASSFTGGSGNEQFF
TRBD2	TRBV20-1	TRBJ2-7	.	TGCAGTGCTAGAGATCGGATTGGCGGGAGGTACGAGCAGTACTTC	CSARDRIGGRYEQYF
.	TRBV4-3	TRBJ1-2	.	TGCGCCAGCAGCCAAAGTCTAGGGGGATACTATGGCTACACCTTC	CASSQSLGGYYGYTF
TRBD2	TRBV4-3	TRBJ2-3	many	TGCGCCAGCAGCCCCGAGCGGGAGTGGGATACGCAGTATTTT	CASSPEREWDTQYF
TRBD1	TRBV6-6	TRBJ1-2	.	TGTGCCAGCAGTTACAATCCGCAGGGGGGTTCCTATGGCTACACCTTC	CASSYNPQGGSYGYTF
.	TRBV5-6	TRBJ2-7	.	TGTGCCAGCAGCGTGGTGTCGGAGCCAGGGTGGTACTTC	CASSVVSEPGWYF
TRBD2	TRBV13	TRBJ2-5	.	TGTGCCAGCAGCCCACCACTAGCGGGGGGGCAGGAGACCCAGTACTTC	CASSPPLAGGQETQYF
TRBD1	TRBV7-8	TRBJ1-4	few	TGTGCCAGCAGCCCTGACAGGGGTGGGAGGTCGACTAATGAAAAACTGTTTTTT	CASSPDRGGRSTNEKLFF
TRBD1	TRBV7-2	TRBJ2-1	.	TGTGCCAGCAATCCCTCGAGGGGGCCGAACAATGAGCAGTTCTTC	CASNPSRGPNNEQFF
.	TRBV20-1	TRBJ1-5	.	TGCAGTGCTTATAGACCGGGTGATCAGCCCCAGCATTTT	CSAYRPGDQPQHF
TRBD2	TRBV29-1	TRBJ2-3	few	TGCAGCGTCACACCCCAGCTCCTTGGACTAGCGGGAGGAGATACGCAGTATTTT	CSVTPQLLGLAGGDTQYF
TRBD2	TRBV29-1	TRBJ2-7	.	TGCAGCGTTGAAAGCGGGAGGAGGGATGAGCAGTACTTC	CSVESGRRDEQYF
.	TRBV7-2	TRBJ2-5	.	TGTGCCAGCAGCTTAAGACGGCTTAGGGAGACCCAGTACTTC	CASSLRRLRETQYF
TRBD2	TRBV7-2	TRBJ2-5	.	TGTGCCAGCAGCTTAGGGGGAGGGAAGACCCAGTACTTC	CASSLGGGKTQYF
.	TRBV5-1	TRBJ1-1	.	TGCGCCAGCGCTTCAGATGGTTCATCCACTGAAGCTTTCTTT	CASASDGSSTEAFF
TRBD1	TRBV20-1	TRBJ2-3	.	TGCAGTGCTACGGGACAGGGCACAGATACGCAGTATTTT	CSATGQGTDTQYF
.	TRBV28	TRBJ2-7	.	TGTGCCAGCACCGGATCCAGGGGATCATCCTACGAGCAGTACTTC	CASTGSRGSSYEQYF
.	TRBV6-1	TRBJ2-7	.	TGTGCCAGCAGTGAACAGGCAATGGCGAGCTCCTACGAGCAGTACTTC	CASSEQAMASSYEQYF
TRBD2	TRBV27	TRBJ2-2	.	TGTGCCAGCAGACTAGCGGCCTCGAACACCGAGGAGCTGTTTTTT	CASRLAASNTEELFF
TRBD2	TRBV5-1	TRBJ2-5	.	TGCGCCAGCAGCTTTAGGACTAGCGGGAACTTCGCTGAGCAGTACTTC	CASSFRTSGNFAEQYF
.	TRBV6-2/TRBV6-3	TRBJ2-3	.	TGTGCCATCGGGTGGGGTACGGATACGCAGTATTTT	CAIGWGTDTQYF
.	TRBV7-2	TRBJ1-6	.	TGTGCCAGCAGCCACTACAGGGCCACCCCCCACTTT	CASSHYRATPHF
TRBD2	TRBV2	TRBJ2-4	.	TGTGCCAGCAGGTGGACTAGCGAGATGAGGCAGTACTTC	CASRWTSEMRQYF
TRBD1	TRBV11-1	TRBJ2-1	.	TGTGCCAGCAGCTTAAAGGGACAGGGGTACAATGAGCAGTTCTTC	CASSLKGQGYNEQFF
TRBD2	TRBV20-1	TRBJ2-7	.	TGCAGTGCTAGCAGCGGGACCGCAACCTACGAGCAGTACTTC	CSASSGTATYEQYF
TRBD2	TRBV5-1	TRBJ2-4	few	TGCGCCAGCAGCTTGGTCCTAGCGGGAGGGGACATTCAGTACTTC	CASSLVLAGGDIQYF
TRBD2	TRBV6-2/TRBV6-3	TRBJ2-3	.	TGTGCCAGCAGTCTTGTAGCGGGAGTCGGGATTGGTACGCAGTATTTT	CASSLVAGVGIGTQYF
TRBD2	TRBV28	TRBJ2-3	.	TGTGCCAGCAGTTCAGGGACTAGCGGAACCTTCACAGATACGCAGTATTTT	CASSSGTSGTFTDTQYF
.	TRBV27	TRBJ2-5	.	TGTGCCAGCAGTTTATCGAGGGGGAAAGAGACCCAGTACTTC	CASSLSRGKETQYF
TRBD2	TRBV29-1	TRBJ2-5	.	TGCAGCGCCGGGGGGTCAAAAGAGACCCAGTACTTC	CSAGGSKETQYF
TRBD2	TRBV9	TRBJ2-3	.	TGTGCCAGCAGCGAAGAAGGGGGACTAGGGATCTCAGATACGCAGTATTTT	CASSEEGGLGISDTQYF
TRBD2	TRBV20-1	TRBJ2-5	.	TGCAGTGCTTTCCTAGGACTAGCCCGAGAGACCCAGTACTTC	CSAFLGLARETQYF
TRBD2	TRBV4-3	TRBJ2-1	.	TGCGCCAGCAGCCGGAAACTAGCGGGGGACGACTACAATGAGCAGTTCTTC	CASSRKLAGDDYNEQFF
TRBD2	TRBV6-2/TRBV6-3	TRBJ2-1	.	TGTGCCAGCAGTTACCGGCGGACTAGCGGGAGTATCTATGAGCAGTTCTTC	CASSYRRTSGSIYEQFF
TRBD2	TRBV10-3	TRBJ2-1	.	TGTGCCATCACCCCTAGCGGGAAAGACTTGCGCAATGAGCAGTTCTTC	CAITPSGKDLRNEQFF
TRBD1	TRBV5-6	TRBJ2-7	.	TGTGCCAGCAGCCGGGGACAGCCCTTAGACGAGCAGTACTTC	CASSRGQPLDEQYF
TRBD1	TRBV29-1	TRBJ2-2	.	TGCAGCGTGGATGGGGGGTGGACAGGGAAGGCCGGGGAGCTGTTTTTT	CSVDGGWTGKAGELFF
.	TRBV7-2	TRBJ2-7	many	TGTGCCAGCAGCCCTCGTTCACCCTACGAGCAGTACTTC	CASSPRSPYEQYF